This T cell receptor (beta chain) was documented in a study of blood T cell repertoires in COVID-19. Study context: Specimens from acute and convalescent COVID-19 originated in the United States, Italy and Spain.

V shed 7 bases and J 1 base; nucleotides not matched to a gene: 4. The germline CDR1 and CDR2 sequences are ENHRY and SYGVKD. CDR3 length: 14 amino acids. Original handling: Amplification with reference gene primers provided the estimates of nucleated cell counts. TCRdb keeps only in-frame clones here, not all; method: immunoSEQ multiplex PCR. V and J calls and clone size follow that table, whereas D and trimming were derived from the DNA. The table has some 270,000 clones, roughly 86% seen once. J is TRBJ2-1 and V is TRBV10-3, with 7 nucleotides matching TRBD1. Sequenced sample: peripheral blood. The sequence was collected from a woman aged 55-70 years who had recovered from COVID-19. CDR3 sequence reads: CAITTGQSYNEQFF. The CDR3 bases are TGTGCCATCACGACGGGACAGTCCTACAATGAGCAGTTCTTC.